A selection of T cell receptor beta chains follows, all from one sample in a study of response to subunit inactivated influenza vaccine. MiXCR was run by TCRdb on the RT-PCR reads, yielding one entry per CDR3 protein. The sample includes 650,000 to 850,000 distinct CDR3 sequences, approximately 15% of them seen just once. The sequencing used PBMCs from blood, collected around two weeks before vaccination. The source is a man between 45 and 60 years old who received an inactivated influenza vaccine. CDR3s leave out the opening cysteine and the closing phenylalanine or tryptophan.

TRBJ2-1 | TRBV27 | ASSLVAGVDEQF
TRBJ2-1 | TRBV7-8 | ASSSRREGAANEQF
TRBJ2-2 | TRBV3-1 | ASWAGTGNVARNTGELF
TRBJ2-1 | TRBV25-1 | ASSVLTSGGRNEQF
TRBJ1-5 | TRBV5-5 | ASSLVGGAGQPQH
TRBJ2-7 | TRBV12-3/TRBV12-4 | ASNRAGGPLEQY
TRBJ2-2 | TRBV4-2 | ASSQEGRRTGELF
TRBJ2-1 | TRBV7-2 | ASSLQRMDYNEQF
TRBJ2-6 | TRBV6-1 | ASSERETVPLT
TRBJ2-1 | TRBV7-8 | ASSLSLLAGLNEQF
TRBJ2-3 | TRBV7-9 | ASTTMTDTQY
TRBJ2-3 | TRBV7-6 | ASSRTSLSTDTQY
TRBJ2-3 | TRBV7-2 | ASSSRVAPDTQY
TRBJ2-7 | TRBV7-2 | ASSLIGGREQY
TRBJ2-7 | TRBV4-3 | ASSHRQGYEQY
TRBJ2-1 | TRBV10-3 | AIKGDNEQF
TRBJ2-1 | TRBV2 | GGGSEQF
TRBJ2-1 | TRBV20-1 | SARDVAGVSDEQF
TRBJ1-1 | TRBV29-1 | SVGGLQGGGPEAF
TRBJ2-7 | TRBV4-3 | ASSQDPPGSRASYEQY
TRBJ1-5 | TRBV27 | ASGNRGFRNQPQH
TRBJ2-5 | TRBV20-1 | SARDRLGETQY
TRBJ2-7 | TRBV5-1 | ASSYSPGTGGKGYEQY
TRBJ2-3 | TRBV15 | ATSRDQTNTDTQY
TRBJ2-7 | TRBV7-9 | ASSLLPRAYEQY
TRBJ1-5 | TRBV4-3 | ASSQTGQGNQPQH
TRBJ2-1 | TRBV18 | ASSPTSATYNEQF
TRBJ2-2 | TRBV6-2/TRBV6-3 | ASLPASGTSGRNGELF
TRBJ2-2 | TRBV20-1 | SAGRTGGTGELF